The 21 T cell receptor beta chains in this list originate from one sample, sequenced in a study of blood T cell repertoires in COVID-19. TCRdb's table, derived via immunoSEQ multiplex PCR, lists solely in-frame clones and lacks some. The sample includes around 250,000 clones, approximately 85% of them seen just once. Material for sequencing was PBMCs or T cells enriched from blood (not recorded which). The receptors derive from a woman between 45 and 65 years old who had been exposed to COVID-19.

CDR3 residues: CASSLATSGGYNEQFF. As DNA, the CDR3 is TGTGCCAGCAGCTTGGCAACTAGCGGGGGGTACAATGAGCAGTTCTTC. V is TRBV5-4 and J is TRBJ2-1; 12 nucleotides agree with TRBD2. From germline, CDR1 is SGHNT and CDR2 YYREEE (reference sequence). There are 16 residues in the CDR3. V lost 0 bases and J lost 4; bases outside the gene matches: 2. Supplemented by reference TRBV5-4 and TRBJ2-1, the full variable domain reads ETGVTQSPTHLIKTRGQQVTLRCSSQSGHNTVSWYQQALGQGPQFIFQYYREEENGRGNFPPRFSGLQFPNYSSELNVNALELDDSALYLCASSLATSGGYNEQFFGPGTRLTVL.

This chain connects TRBV5-1 to TRBJ1-1; D possibly corresponds to TRBD1 (6 bases). V lost 6 bases to trimming and J lost 10 bases, with 19 bases between them. This CDR3 spans 13 amino acids. Germline CDR1 is SGHRS and CDR2 is YFSETQ. Here the CDR3 reads CASTPDRSEGAFF. DNA of the CDR3: TGCGCCAGCACCCCCGACAGGTCTGAAGGAGCTTTCTTT.

This clone was observed once. The chain carries TRBV9 and TRBJ2-6; the D is unclear. The CDR3 loop spans 14 amino acids. V gave up 3 bases and J gave up 2 bases, with 6 bases separating them. Germline CDR1 is SGDLS and CDR2 is YYNGEE. In DNA, the CDR3 is TGTGCCAGCAGCGAGACAACTGGGGCCAACGTCCTGACTTTC. It translates to CASSETTGANVLTF.

This clone came up once. The chain couples TRBV12-3 or TRBV12-4 to TRBJ2-2; D is perhaps TRBD1 (5 bases). The CDR3 contains 13 residues. V lost 8 bases to trimming and J lost 6 bases, with 13 bases between them. The CDR3 DNA is TGTGCCAGCTACTATAAGGGGTCCGGGGAGCTGTTTTTT. It codes for CASYYKGSGELFF.

The chain combines TRBV29-1 with TRBJ2-2; the match to TRBD1 covers 8 bases. Germline-derived CDR1 and CDR2 are SQVTM and ANQGSEA. The CDR3 length is 15 residues. V was clipped by 4 bases and J by 4 bases; unmatched bases: 8. Written as DNA, the CDR3 is TGCAGCGTTGTCAGGGGGCCCGCGTCCACCGGGGAGCTGTTTTTT. Encoded protein: CSVVRGPASTGELFF.

The chain links TRBV5-5 to TRBJ2-7; 9 bases agree with TRBD1. The germline gives CDR1 SGHKS, CDR2 YYEKEE (reference sequence). V dropped 0 bases and J dropped 3; count of bases not matched to a gene: 4. The CDR3 runs to 15 residues. CDR3 sequence: CASSLEQGAFYEQYF. The CDR3 DNA sequence: TGTGCCAGCAGCTTGGAACAGGGGGCCTTCTACGAGCAGTACTTC.

The chain links TRBV6-5 to TRBJ2-3, with D possibly being TRBD1 (8 bases). The CDR3 is 14 amino acids. V lost 5 bases to trimming and J lost 4 bases, with 13 bases between them. Per germline, CDR1 MNHEY and CDR2 SVGAGI. CDR3 in amino acids: CASSNRGGPDTQYF. In nucleotides, the CDR3 is TGTGCCAGCAGTAACAGGGGGGGCCCAGATACGCAGTATTTT.

The V gene is TRBV4-2, the J gene TRBJ2-2; TRBD2 matches 7 bases. Germline lookup yields CDR1 LGHNA and CDR2 YNFKEQ. The CDR3 has 16 amino acids. With 2 bases clipped from V and 3 bases from J, the junction kept 6 bases outside the gene matches. CDR3 DNA: TGTGCCAGCAGCCAAACCGGGACTATCTACACCGGGGAGCTGTTTTTT. Translation gives CASSQTGTIYTGELFF.

The chain carries TRBV27 and TRBJ1-1, with 11 bases fitting TRBD1. CDR1 and CDR2 (germline): MNHEY, SMNVEV (reference sequence). The CDR3 is 15 amino acids. V lost 6 bases to trimming and J lost 3 bases; unmatched junction nucleotides: 6. The CDR3 here is CASRGTGGGDTEAFF. The CDR3 region has the DNA TGTGCCAGCAGAGGGACAGGGGGAGGGGACACTGAAGCTTTCTTT.

The chain links TRBV29-1 to TRBJ2-3, with D possibly TRBD1 on 5 matching bases. The CDR3 spans 11 residues. CDR1 SQVTM and CDR2 ANQGSEA come from the germline V gene. Trimming cost V 6 bases and J 7 bases, with 11 bases left between them. This chain's CDR3 is CSVVRGNTQYF. CDR3 nucleotides: TGCAGCGTAGTTAGGGGAAATACGCAGTATTTT.

The rearrangement links TRBV30 to TRBJ1-2; D perhaps matches TRBD1 (5 bases). Germline values: CDR1 GTSNPN, CDR2 SVGIG (reference sequence). The CDR3 spans 13 residues. Deletions cut 2 bases from V and 4 bases from J, with 11 bases between. The DNA for the CDR3 is TGTGCCTGGAGTTCGGCAGGGCCCTATGGCTACACCTTC. Translated, it gives CAWSSAGPYGYTF.

This chain uses TRBV2 with TRBJ2-7; tentatively, D is TRBD2 (6 bases). CDR3 length equals 14 residues. With 8 bases removed from V and 2 bases from J, the gap between germline ends came to 16 bases. CDR1 is SNHLY and CDR2 is FYNNEI in the germline V gene. The CDR3 DNA is TGTGCCAGCGGGGGACTTTTCCTAACCTACGAGCAGTACTTC. Translation: CASGGLFLTYEQYF.

V and J are TRBV3-1 (or the pseudogene TRBV3-2) and TRBJ1-3; D remains unclear. V lost 3 bases and J 1 base, leaving 10 bases between the germline ends. The CDR3 totals 15 residues. CDR1 and CDR2 from the germline V gene are LGHDT and YNNKEL (reference sequence). The chain's CDR3 is CASSQLEGSGNTIYF. In DNA form, the CDR3 reads TGTGCCAGCAGCCAGTTGGAGGGTTCTGGAAACACCATATATTTT.

The V gene is TRBV7-2, the J gene TRBJ1-2; D gene unclear. CDR1 SGHTA and CDR2 FQGNSA come from the germline V gene. V was clipped by 5 bases and J by 7 bases, with 17 bases between them. The CDR3 loop spans 14 amino acids. The chain's CDR3 is CASSPGSLAGGYTF. CDR3 nucleotide sequence: TGTGCCAGCAGCCCCGGTTCCCTGGCGGGTGGCTACACCTTC.

V usage is TRBV5-1 and J usage is TRBJ1-1; tentative D call: TRBD1 (5 bases). Germline V gives CDR1 SGHRS, CDR2 YFSETQ. V dropped 4 bases and J dropped 1 base, with 11 bases sitting between them. This CDR3 is built from 14 residues. The DNA for the CDR3 is TGCGCCAGCAGCAGGGGACTAGGGAACACTGAAGCTTTCTTT. This gives the protein CASSRGLGNTEAFF.

This chain connects TRBV28 to TRBJ1-5; D possibly corresponds to TRBD1 (5 bases). The CDR3 runs to 12 residues. Per the germline V gene, CDR1 is MDHEN and CDR2 is SYDVKM. The V end was cut by 8 bases, the J end by 11 bases, with 16 bases between. The CDR3 loop is CASGVSVRAQHF. In DNA form, the CDR3 reads TGTGCCAGCGGGGTAAGCGTCAGGGCCCAGCATTTT.

The chain combines TRBV5-4 with TRBJ2-2, with a weak D call TRBD2 (6 bases). The CDR3 sequence is 16 residues long. V was pared by 4 bases and J by 5 bases, with 18 bases between. Germline CDR1 SGHNT, CDR2 YYREEE (reference sequence). The CDR3 protein is CASSPTWRGATGELFF. The CDR3 DNA follows: TGTGCCAGCAGCCCCACCTGGCGGGGAGCTACCGGGGAGCTGTTTTTT.

The genes are TRBV10-3 and TRBJ1-6; 10 bases match TRBD1. V shed 3 bases, J shed 11 bases, and the junction held 10 bases outside the gene matches. This CDR3 has 16 amino acids. Germline V gives CDR1 ENHRY, CDR2 SYGVKD. The CDR3 nucleotides are TGTGCCATCAGTGACCGCGCCGGGACAGGGGAGACACCCCTCCACTTT. Encoded protein: CAISDRAGTGETPLHF.

The chain has TRBV2 and TRBJ2-7; D not resolved. Germline loops: CDR1 SNHLY, CDR2 FYNNEI. V was shortened by 0 bases and J by 2 bases, with 14 bases between the two germline ends. This CDR3 comprises 16 residues. This chain's CDR3 is CASSEAIWQVAYEQYF. CDR3 bases: TGTGCCAGCAGTGAAGCGATTTGGCAGGTTGCCTACGAGCAGTACTTC.

The chain has TRBV30 and TRBJ1-4; no reliable D call. CDR3 length: 14 residues. Trimming removed 1 base at V and 3 bases at J, with 9 bases between. Germline CDR1 is GTSNPN and CDR2 is SVGIG (reference sequence). The CDR3 loop is CAWSGDIANEKLFF. In DNA, the CDR3 is TGTGCCTGGAGTGGAGACATAGCTAATGAAAAACTGTTTTTT.

This chain links TRBV6-2 or TRBV6-3 with TRBJ1-1; 8 positions match TRBD1. V shed 5 bases and J 3 bases; nucleotides not matched to a gene: 5. The CDR3 runs 14 residues. CDR1 is MNHEY, CDR2 SVGEGT, per germline. CDR3 protein: CASSDRGLYTEAFF. CDR3 coding DNA: TGTGCCAGCAGTGACAGGGGCCTCTACACTGAAGCTTTCTTT.